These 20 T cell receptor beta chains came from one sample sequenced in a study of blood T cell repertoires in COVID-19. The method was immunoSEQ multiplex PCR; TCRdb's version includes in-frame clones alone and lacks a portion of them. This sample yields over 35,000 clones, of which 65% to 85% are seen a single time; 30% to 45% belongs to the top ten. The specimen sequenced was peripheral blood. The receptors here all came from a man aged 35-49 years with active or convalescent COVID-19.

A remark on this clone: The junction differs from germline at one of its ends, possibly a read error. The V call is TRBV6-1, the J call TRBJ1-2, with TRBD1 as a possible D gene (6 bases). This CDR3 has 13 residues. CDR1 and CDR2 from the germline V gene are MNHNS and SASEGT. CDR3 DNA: TGTGCCAGCAGTCAAGCCGACAGGAATGGCTACACCTTC. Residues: CASSQADRNGYTF.

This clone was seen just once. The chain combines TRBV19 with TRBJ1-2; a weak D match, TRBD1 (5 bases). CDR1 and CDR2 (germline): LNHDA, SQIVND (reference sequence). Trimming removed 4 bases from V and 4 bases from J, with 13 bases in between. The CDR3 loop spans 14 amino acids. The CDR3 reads CASSTEGRRYGYTF. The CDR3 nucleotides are TGTGCCAGTAGTACGGAGGGGCGTCGCTATGGCTACACCTTC.

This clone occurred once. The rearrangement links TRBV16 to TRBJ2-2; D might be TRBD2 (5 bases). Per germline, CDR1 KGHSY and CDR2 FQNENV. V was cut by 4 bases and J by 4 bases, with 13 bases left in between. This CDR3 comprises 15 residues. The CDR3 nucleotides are TGTGCCAGCAGCCCTAGCCGGGCCGTCACCGGGGAGCTGTTTTTT. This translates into CASSPSRAVTGELFF.

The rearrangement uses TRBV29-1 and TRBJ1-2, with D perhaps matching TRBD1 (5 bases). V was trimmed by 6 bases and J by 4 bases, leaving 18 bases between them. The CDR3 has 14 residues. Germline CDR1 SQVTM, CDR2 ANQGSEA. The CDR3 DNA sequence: TGCAGCGTCCGGGGGGTGGAGGGGTCCTATGGCTACACCTTC. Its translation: CSVRGVEGSYGYTF.

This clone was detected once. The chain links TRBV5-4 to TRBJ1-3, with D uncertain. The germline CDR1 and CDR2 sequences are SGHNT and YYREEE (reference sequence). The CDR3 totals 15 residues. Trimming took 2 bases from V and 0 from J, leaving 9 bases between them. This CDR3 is CASSLSGNSGNTIYF. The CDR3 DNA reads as TGTGCCAGCAGCTTAAGCGGGAACTCTGGAAACACCATATATTTT. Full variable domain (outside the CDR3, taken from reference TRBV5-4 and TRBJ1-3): ETGVTQSPTHLIKTRGQQVTLRCSSQSGHNTVSWYQQALGQGPQFIFQYYREEENGRGNFPPRFSGLQFPNYSSELNVNALELDDSALYLCASSLSGNSGNTIYFGEGSWLTVV.

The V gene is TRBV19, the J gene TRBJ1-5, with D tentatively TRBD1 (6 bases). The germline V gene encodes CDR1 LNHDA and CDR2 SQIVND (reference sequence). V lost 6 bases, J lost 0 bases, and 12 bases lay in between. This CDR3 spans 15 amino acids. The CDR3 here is CASRGPGASNQPQHF. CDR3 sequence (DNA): TGTGCCAGTAGGGGGCCAGGGGCTAGCAATCAGCCCCAGCATTTT. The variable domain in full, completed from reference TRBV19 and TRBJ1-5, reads DGGITQSPKYLFRKEGQNVTLSCEQNLNHDAMYWYRQDPGQGLRLIYYSQIVNDFQKGDIAEGYSVSREKKESFPLTVTSAQKNPTAFYLCASRGPGASNQPQHFGDGTRLSIL.

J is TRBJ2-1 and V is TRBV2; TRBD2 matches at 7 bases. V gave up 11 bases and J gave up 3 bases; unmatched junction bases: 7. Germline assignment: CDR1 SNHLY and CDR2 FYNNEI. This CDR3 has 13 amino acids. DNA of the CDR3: TGTGCCGCCGGCCGGGACTACTACAATGAGCAGTTCTTC. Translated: CAAGRDYYNEQFF.

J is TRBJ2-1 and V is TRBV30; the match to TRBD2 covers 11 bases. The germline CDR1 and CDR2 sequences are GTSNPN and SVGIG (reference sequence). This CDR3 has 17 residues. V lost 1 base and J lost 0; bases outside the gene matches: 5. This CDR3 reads CAWSGDLAGGSYNEQFF. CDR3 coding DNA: TGTGCCTGGAGTGGGGACCTAGCGGGAGGCTCCTACAATGAGCAGTTCTTC.

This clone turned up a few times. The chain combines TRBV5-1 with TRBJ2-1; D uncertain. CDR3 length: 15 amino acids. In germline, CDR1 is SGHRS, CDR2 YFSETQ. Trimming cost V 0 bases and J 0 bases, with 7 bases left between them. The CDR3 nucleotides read TGCGCCAGCAGCTTGGGGGCAAGCTCCTACAATGAGCAGTTCTTC. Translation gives CASSLGASSYNEQFF.

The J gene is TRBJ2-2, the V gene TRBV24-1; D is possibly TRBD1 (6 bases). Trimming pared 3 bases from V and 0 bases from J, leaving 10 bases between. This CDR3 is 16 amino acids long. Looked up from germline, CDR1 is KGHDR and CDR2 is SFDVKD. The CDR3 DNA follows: TGTGCCACCAGTGATCACCGGACAGCGAACACCGGGGAGCTGTTTTTT. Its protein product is CATSDHRTANTGELFF.

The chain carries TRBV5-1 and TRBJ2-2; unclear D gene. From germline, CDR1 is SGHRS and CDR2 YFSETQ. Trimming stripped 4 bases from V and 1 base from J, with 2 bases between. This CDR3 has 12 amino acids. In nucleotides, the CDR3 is TGCGCCAGCAGCCAGAACACCGGGGAGCTGTTTTTT. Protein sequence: CASSQNTGELFF.

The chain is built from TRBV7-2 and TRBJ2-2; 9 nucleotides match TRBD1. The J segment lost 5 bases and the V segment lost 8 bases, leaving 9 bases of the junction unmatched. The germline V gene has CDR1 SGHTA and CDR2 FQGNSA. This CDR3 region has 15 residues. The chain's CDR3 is CASGDRGSRTGELFF. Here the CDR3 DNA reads TGTGCCAGCGGCGACAGGGGGTCTCGAACCGGGGAGCTGTTTTTT.

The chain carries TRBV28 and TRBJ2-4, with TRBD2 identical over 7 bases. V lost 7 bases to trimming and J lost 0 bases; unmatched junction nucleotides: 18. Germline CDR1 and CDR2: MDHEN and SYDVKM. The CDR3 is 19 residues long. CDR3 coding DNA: TGTGCCAGCAACCCTCGGGAGGCCTGGGTGGGATTAGCCAAAAACATTCAGTACTTC. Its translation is CASNPREAWVGLAKNIQYF.

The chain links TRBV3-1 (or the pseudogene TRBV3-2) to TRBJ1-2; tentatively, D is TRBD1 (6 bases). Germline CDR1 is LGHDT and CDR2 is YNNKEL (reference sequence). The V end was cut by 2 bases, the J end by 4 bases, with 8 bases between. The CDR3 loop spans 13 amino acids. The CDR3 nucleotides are TGTGCCAGCAGCCAAACAGGGAGCTATGGCTACACCTTC. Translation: CASSQTGSYGYTF.

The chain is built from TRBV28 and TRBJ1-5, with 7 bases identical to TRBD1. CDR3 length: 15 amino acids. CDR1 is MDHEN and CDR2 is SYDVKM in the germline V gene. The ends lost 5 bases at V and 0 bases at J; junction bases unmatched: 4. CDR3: CASSPGGYSNQPQHF. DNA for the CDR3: TGTGCCAGCAGTCCAGGGGGATATAGCAATCAGCCCCAGCATTTT. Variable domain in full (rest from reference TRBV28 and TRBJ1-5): DVKVTQSSRYLVKRTGEKVFLECVQDMDHENMFWYRQDPGLGLRLIYFSYDVKMKEKGDIPEGYSVSREKKERFSLILESASTNQTSMYLCASSPGGYSNQPQHFGDGTRLSIL.

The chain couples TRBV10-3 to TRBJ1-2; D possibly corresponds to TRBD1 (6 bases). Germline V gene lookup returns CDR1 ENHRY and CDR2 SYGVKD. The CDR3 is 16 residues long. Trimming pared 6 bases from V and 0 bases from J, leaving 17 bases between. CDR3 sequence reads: CAISLKGGLANYGYTF. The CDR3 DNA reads TGTGCCATCAGCCTAAAGGGGGGGTTAGCTAACTATGGCTACACCTTC.

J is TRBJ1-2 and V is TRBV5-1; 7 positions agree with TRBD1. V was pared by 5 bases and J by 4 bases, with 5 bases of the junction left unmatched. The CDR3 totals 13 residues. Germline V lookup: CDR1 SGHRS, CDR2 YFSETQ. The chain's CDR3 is CASSSGQVYGYTF. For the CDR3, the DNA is TGCGCCAGCAGTAGCGGACAGGTCTATGGCTACACCTTC.

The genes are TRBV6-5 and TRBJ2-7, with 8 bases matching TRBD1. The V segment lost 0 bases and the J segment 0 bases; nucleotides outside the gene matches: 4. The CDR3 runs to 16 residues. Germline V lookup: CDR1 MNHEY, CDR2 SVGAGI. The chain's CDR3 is CASSYSGTGFSYEQYF. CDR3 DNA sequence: TGTGCCAGCAGTTACTCCGGGACAGGATTCTCCTACGAGCAGTACTTC.

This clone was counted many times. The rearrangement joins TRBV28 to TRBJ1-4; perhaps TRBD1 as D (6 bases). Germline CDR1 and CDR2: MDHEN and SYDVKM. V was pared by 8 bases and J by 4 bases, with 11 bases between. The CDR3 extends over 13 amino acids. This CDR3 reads CASSTGLNEKLFF. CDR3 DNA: TGTGCCAGCTCGACAGGACTTAATGAAAAACTGTTTTTT. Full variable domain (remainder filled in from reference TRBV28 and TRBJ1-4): DVKVTQSSRYLVKRTGEKVFLECVQDMDHENMFWYRQDPGLGLRLIYFSYDVKMKEKGDIPEGYSVSREKKERFSLILESASTNQTSMYLCASSTGLNEKLFFGSGTQLSVL.

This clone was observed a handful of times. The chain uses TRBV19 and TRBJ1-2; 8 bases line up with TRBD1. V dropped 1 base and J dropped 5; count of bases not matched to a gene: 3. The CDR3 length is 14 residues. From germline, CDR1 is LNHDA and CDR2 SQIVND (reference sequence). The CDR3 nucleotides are TGTGCCAGTAGTATAGCAGGGGGCGAGTATGGCTACACCTTC. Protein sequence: CASSIAGGEYGYTF.